The sequence of this T cell receptor (beta chain) was determined in a study of breast tumors, draining lymph nodes, adjacent tissues. General study findings and limits: Most tumor T cells seemingly derive from lymph node, then expand in tumor.

As regards this clonotype: Its cognate antigen is unknown.

TCRdb redid the calling of the multiplex PCR reads with MiXCR, one entry per CDR3 protein. The data hold about 16,000 distinct CDR3 sequences, with nearly 45% observed a single time. Germline V gene lookup returns CDR1 SGHAT and CDR2 FQNNGV. There are 16 residues in the CDR3. The V gene end was trimmed by 3 bases and the J gene end by 2 bases; junction bases not matched to a gene: 3. The rearrangement links TRBV11-2 to TRBJ2-3, with 12 positions matching TRBD2. This TCR was recovered from a female donor with breast cancer. Some clones in this sample may be carry-over from other donors' samples. Sequencing was performed on tumor-adjacent breast tissue. CDR3 in amino acids: CASSFGLAGPTDTQYF. The CDR3 nucleotides are TGTGCCAGCAGCTTCGGACTAGCGGGACCCACAGATACGCAGTATTTT.